This entry lists 19 T cell receptor beta chains sequenced from one sample in a study of CD8 T cells in ankylosing spondylitis. Study results and limitations: A motif of eight or nine highly homologous TCR beta variants was seen as apparently characteristic of ankylosing spondylitis blood.

TCRdb reprocessed the 5' RACE reads via MiXCR and lists one record per CDR3 protein. The sample shows about 800,000 distinct CDR3 sequences, around 11% of them seen only once. For these TCRs, the target antigens are not known. The sequenced sample was blood, either unsorted or a sorted T cell fraction (not recorded which). These receptors all stem from a male donor with ankylosing spondylitis.

This clonotype showed up many times. A read error may produce the germline difference seen at one junction end. The chain uses TRBV10-3 and TRBJ1-5, with TRBD1 as a possible D gene (5 bases). CDR1 is ENHRY and CDR2 is SYGVKD in the germline V gene. The CDR3 loop spans 13 amino acids. The CDR3 nucleotides are TGTGCCATCAGTGAGTCCCTCCACAGGCAAGCCAGGTTT. This encodes CAISESLHRQARF.

The V and J genes are TRBV20-1 and TRBJ1-6, with D possibly TRBD1 on 6 matching bases. V lost 4 bases and J 9 bases, leaving 16 bases between the germline ends. The CDR3 sequence is 14 residues long. CDR1 and CDR2 (germline): DFQATT, SNEGSKA (reference sequence). CDR3 DNA sequence: TGCAGTGCTACCTTGGACAGTCTTGGTTCACCCCTCCACTTT. It yields the protein CSATLDSLGSPLHF.

Many counts were recorded for this clonotype. The J gene is TRBJ2-1, the V gene TRBV5-6, with 9 nucleotides matching TRBD1. J gave up 7 bases and V 3 bases, and 2 bases lay outside the gene matches. Germline-derived CDR1 and CDR2 are SGHDT and YYEEEE. The CDR3 contains 13 residues. The CDR3, as DNA: TGTGCCAGCAGCTCCGGGACAGGGAATGAGCAGTTCTTC. The encoded protein is CASSSGTGNEQFF.

A note on this clonotype: The junction shows a germline mismatch at one end, possibly a read error. V gene TRBV12-3 or TRBV12-4 combines with J gene TRBJ1-5; possibly TRBD1 for D (6 bases). The length of the CDR3 is 15 residues. In DNA, the CDR3 is TGTGCCAGCAGTAGAGACAGGAGGGGCAATCGGCCCCAGCATTTT. Amino acid sequence: CASSRDRRGNRPQHF.

This clonotype was picked up a small number of times. This chain connects TRBV2 to TRBJ2-3, with D perhaps TRBD1 (5 bases). V lost 8 bases to trimming and J lost 2 bases, with 11 bases between them. From germline, CDR1 is SNHLY and CDR2 FYNNEI. This CDR3 is 13 amino acids long. CDR3 region: CASASGNTDTQYF. As DNA, the CDR3 is TGTGCCAGCGCTTCAGGGAACACAGATACGCAGTATTTT.

Remarks on this clonotype: The junction differs from germline at one of its ends, possibly a read error. V gene TRBV5-1 combines with J gene TRBJ2-1, with 7 positions matching TRBD2. The CDR3 consists of 14 residues. Germline V gene lookup returns CDR1 SGHRS and CDR2 YFSETQ. CDR3 nucleotide sequence: TGCGCCAGCACCTTGTTCGCGGGAGTAGGTGAGCAGTTCTTC. Protein: CASTLFAGVGEQFF.

At least ten counts were recorded for this clonotype. V and J are TRBV4-3 and TRBJ2-1; TRBD2 agrees at 13 bases. Germline trimming cut 4 bases from V and 0 bases from J; bases unmatched to any gene: 9. The CDR3 has 19 amino acids. In germline, CDR1 is LGHNA, CDR2 YSLEER. CDR3 sequence reads: CASSRRTSGGFSSYNEQFF. CDR3 DNA: TGCGCCAGCAGCCGGAGGACTAGCGGGGGCTTCAGCTCCTACAATGAGCAGTTCTTC.

The CDR3 is CSAHGRRQVYQETQYF. CDR3 sequence (DNA): TGCAGTGCTCACGGCCGGAGACAGGTCTACCAAGAGACCCAGTACTTC. The V call is TRBV20-1, the J call TRBJ2-5; a possible D gene is TRBD1 (6 bases). V lost 5 bases and J 0 bases, leaving 19 bases between the germline ends. CDR1 and CDR2 (germline): DFQATT, SNEGSKA (reference sequence). This CDR3 comprises 16 residues.

The V gene is TRBV20-1, the J gene TRBJ2-2; weak D call: TRBD1 (5 bases). Per the germline V gene, CDR1 is DFQATT and CDR2 is SNEGSKA (reference sequence). Trimming took off 4 bases at V and 5 bases at J, with 17 bases between the two ends. This CDR3 comprises 15 residues. In nucleotides, the CDR3 is TGCAGTGCTATAAGCCCGCAGGGTTATACCGGGGAGCTGTTTTTT. As protein: CSAISPQGYTGELFF.

The chain recombines TRBV7-2 with TRBJ2-7; 8 bases agree with TRBD2. Germline trimming cut 5 bases from V and 0 bases from J; bases unmatched to any gene: 6. From germline, CDR1 is SGHTA and CDR2 FQGNSA. This CDR3 contains 15 residues. The CDR3 DNA is TGTGCCAGCAGCCCGAGACTAGCGAACTCCTACGAGCAGTACTTC. It translates to CASSPRLANSYEQYF. Supplemented by reference TRBV7-2 and TRBJ2-7, the full variable domain reads GAGVSQSPSNKVTEKGKDVELRCDPISGHTALYWYRQSLGQGLEFLIYFQGNSAPDKSGLPSDRFSAERTGGSVSTLTIQRTQQEDSAVYLCASSPRLANSYEQYFGPGTRLTVT.

The chain employs TRBV19 and TRBJ2-7, with D perhaps assigned TRBD1 or TRBD2 (5 bases each). The length of the CDR3 is 14 residues. Germline V gene sequence: CDR1 LNHDA, CDR2 SQIVND (reference sequence). Trimming stripped 3 bases from V and 4 bases from J, with 13 bases between. DNA for the CDR3: TGTGCCAGTAGTATCTCCGGGACCGAGTACGAGCAGTACTTC. As protein: CASSISGTEYEQYF.

CDR3 DNA: TGTGCCGGTGGGGTCACTGAAGCTTTCTTT. Encoded protein: CAGGVTEAFF. This rearrangement joins TRBV30 to TRBJ1-1; D not resolved. Germline CDR1 is GTSNPN and CDR2 is SVGIG (reference sequence). This CDR3 contains 10 residues. V gave up 8 bases and J gave up 4 bases, with 8 bases separating them.

The V call is TRBV20-1, the J call TRBJ2-5, with D tentatively TRBD1 or TRBD2 (5 bases each). Germline V gives CDR1 DFQATT, CDR2 SNEGSKA (reference sequence). CDR3 length equals 15 residues. Trimming removed 0 bases from V and 4 bases from J, with 15 bases in between. The CDR3 sequence: CSARDSQGRGETQYF. In DNA form, the CDR3 reads TGCAGTGCTAGAGATTCGCAGGGTCGGGGAGAGACCCAGTACTTC.

This clonotype was seen at least ten times. The rearrangement uses TRBV7-9 and TRBJ1-2, with 9 bases aligning to TRBD1. With 4 bases clipped from V and 7 bases from J, the junction kept 7 bases outside the gene matches. CDR1 and CDR2 from the germline V gene are SEHNR and FQNEAQ (reference sequence). The length of the CDR3 is 14 residues. The CDR3 loop reads CASSSADRGSGYTF. For the CDR3, the DNA is TGTGCCAGCAGCTCAGCGGACAGGGGAAGTGGCTACACCTTC. Filled out from reference TRBV7-9 and TRBJ1-2, the complete variable domain reads DTGVSQNPRHKITKRGQNVTFRCDPISEHNRLYWYRQTLGQGPEFLTYFQNEAQLEKSRLLSDRFSAERPKGSFSTLEIQRTEQGDSAMYLCASSSADRGSGYTFGSGTRLTVV.

This clonotype was recorded at least ten times. This chain joins TRBV4-1 and TRBJ1-4; 7 bases line up with TRBD1. CDR3 length: 15 residues. Germline V gene data show CDR1 as MGHRA and CDR2 as YSYEKL. V lost 4 bases and J lost 5; bases outside the gene matches: 7. DNA for the CDR3: TGCGCCAGCAGCCTCCTTGGAGGGGGCAATGAAAAACTGTTTTTT. Protein product: CASSLLGGGNEKLFF.

The chain has TRBV9 and TRBJ1-1, with 8 bases lining up with TRBD1. With V trimmed by 2 bases and J by 2 bases, 5 bases remained unmatched. The V gene's germline CDR1 is SGDLS and CDR2 YYNGEE. The CDR3 is made up of 15 amino acids. In DNA, the CDR3 is TGTGCCAGCAGCGTTCTAGGACAGGGCAACACTGAAGCTTTCTTT. Protein sequence: CASSVLGQGNTEAFF.

The V and J genes are TRBV6-5 and TRBJ1-1, with D tentatively TRBD1 (5 bases). This CDR3 spans 14 amino acids. Between the trimmed V and J ends, which lost 0 bases and 10 bases, there was a span of 15 bases. The germline gives CDR1 MNHEY, CDR2 SVGAGI. CDR3 sequence (DNA): TGTGCCAGCAGTTACTCAAGGGACCGCCTGGGAGCTTTCTTT. Protein: CASSYSRDRLGAFF.

This clonotype appeared a single time. As DNA, the CDR3 is TGTGCCAGCAGCTTGGCCTTGGGAGAAGGGGAAGAGACCCAGTACTTC. Encoded protein: CASSLALGEGEETQYF. V is TRBV5-5 and J is TRBJ2-5; D possibly matches TRBD1 or TRBD2 (5 bases each). The CDR3 loop spans 16 amino acids. Germline CDR1 is SGHKS and CDR2 is YYEKEE (reference sequence). V lost 0 bases and J 3 bases, leaving 15 bases between the germline ends.

This clonotype was recorded at least ten times. This chain uses TRBV29-1 with TRBJ2-1; TRBD1 aligns across 10 bases. CDR1 is SQVTM and CDR2 is ANQGSEA in the germline V gene. The V and J ends lost 8 bases and 7 bases, in that order; junction bases with no gene match: 14. CDR3 size: 15 residues. CDR3 protein: CSSTGGQGLENEQFF. Here the CDR3 DNA reads TGCAGCTCGACGGGGGGACAGGGGTTAGAGAATGAGCAGTTCTTC.